This T cell receptor beta chain was sequenced during a study of blood T cells in healthy people across ages. The CDR3 covers 15 residues. The germline V gene encodes CDR1 MNHEY and CDR2 SVGEGT. Germline trimming cut 6 bases from V and 11 bases from J; bases unmatched to any gene: 15. This clonotype occurred once. PCR was performed a second time for about 7 to 11 cycles using a sample-barcoded 5' primer and a J-beta primer mix. TCRdb called the 5' RACE reads again in MiXCR, with one record for every CDR3 protein. Altogether 1.5 million or so distinct CDR3 sequences are present, 42% being singletons, with the ten largest covering approximately 7.9%.

The genes are TRBV6-2 or TRBV6-3 and TRBJ2-5; 10 nucleotides match TRBD1. This TCR was recovered from a woman aged 18-35 years in good health. The sample was blood. The CDR3 bases are TGTGCCAGCAGCCCCGATCGACAGGGGGCTCGGGAGCAGTACTTC. It encodes CASSPDRQGAREQYF.